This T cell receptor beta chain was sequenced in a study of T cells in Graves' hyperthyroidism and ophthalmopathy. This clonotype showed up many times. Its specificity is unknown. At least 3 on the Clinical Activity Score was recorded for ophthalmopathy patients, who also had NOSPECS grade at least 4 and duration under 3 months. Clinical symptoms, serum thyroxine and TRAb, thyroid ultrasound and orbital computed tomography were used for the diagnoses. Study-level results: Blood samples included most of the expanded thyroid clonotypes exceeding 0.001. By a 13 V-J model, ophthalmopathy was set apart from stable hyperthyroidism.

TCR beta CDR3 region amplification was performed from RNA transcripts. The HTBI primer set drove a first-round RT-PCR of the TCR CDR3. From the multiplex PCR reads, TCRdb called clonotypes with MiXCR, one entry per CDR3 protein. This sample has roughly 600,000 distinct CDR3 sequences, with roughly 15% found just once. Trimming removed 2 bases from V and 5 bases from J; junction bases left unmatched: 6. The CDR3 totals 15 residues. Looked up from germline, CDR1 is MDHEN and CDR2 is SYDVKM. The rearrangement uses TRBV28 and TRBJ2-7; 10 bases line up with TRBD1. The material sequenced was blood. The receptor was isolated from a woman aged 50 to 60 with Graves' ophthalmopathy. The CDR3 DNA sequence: TGTGCCAGCAGTTTACAAGGACAGGGGGTAAACGAGCAGTACTTC. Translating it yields CASSLQGQGVNEQYF.